A single sample is the source of the 12 T cell receptor beta chains below, sequenced in a study of blood T cell repertoires in COVID-19. The repertoire was sequenced with immunoSEQ multiplex PCR; TCRdb's copy has only in-frame clones and lacks some. Of 200,000 to 250,000 clones listed, about 83% were seen once; the top ten hold less than 7.5%. Sequencing used peripheral blood. These receptors all come from a woman in her 50s with acute or convalescent COVID-19.

This clone was recorded only once. The chain employs TRBV15 and TRBJ1-2; 9 positions match TRBD1. The CDR3 contains 16 residues. CDR1 is LNHNV, CDR2 YYDKDF, per germline (reference sequence). V shed 0 bases, J shed 7 bases, and the junction held 9 bases outside the gene matches. CDR3 amino acids: CATSRDQGQGGGGYTF. CDR3 bases: TGTGCCACCAGCAGAGATCAGGGACAGGGAGGTGGTGGCTACACCTTC. The full variable domain, with the rest looked up from reference TRBV15 and TRBJ1-2, is DAMVIQNPRYQVTQFGKPVTLSCSQTLNHNVMYWYQQKSSQAPKLLFHYYDKDFNNEADTPDNFQSRRPNTSFCFLDIRSPGLGDTAMYLCATSRDQGQGGGGYTFGSGTRLTVV.

This clone was found a few times. The rearrangement uses TRBV6-1 and TRBJ1-3; the D is unclear. Germline V gene data show CDR1 as MNHNS and CDR2 as SASEGT. V was trimmed by 2 bases and J by 0 bases, leaving 14 bases between them. The CDR3 runs 17 residues. For the CDR3, the DNA is TGTGCCAGCAGTGAATCTTTGTACACCTTCTCTGGAAACACCATATATTTT. Its translation is CASSESLYTFSGNTIYF.

In its sample, this clone was seen once. The V gene is TRBV30, the J gene TRBJ1-1, with D unresolved. Germline V gives CDR1 GTSNPN, CDR2 SVGIG (reference sequence). The CDR3 consists of 13 residues. V shed 4 bases and J shed 4 bases, with 13 bases lying between them. The CDR3 here is CAWKLGRSTEAFF. In DNA form, the CDR3 reads TGTGCCTGGAAATTAGGTAGGAGCACTGAAGCTTTCTTT.

The V and J genes are TRBV28 and TRBJ2-7; D not resolved. Trimming removed 5 bases at V and 3 bases at J, with 11 bases between. The CDR3 covers 13 residues. Germline loops: CDR1 MDHEN, CDR2 SYDVKM. The CDR3 DNA follows: TGTGCCAGCAGTCACGGGTCTAGCTACGAGCAGTACTTC. Protein sequence: CASSHGSSYEQYF.

The rearrangement joins TRBV7-2 to TRBJ2-3; no reliable D call. Trimming pared 5 bases from V and 4 bases from J, leaving 7 bases between. Looked up from germline, CDR1 is SGHTA and CDR2 is FQGNSA. The CDR3 is 12 amino acids. The CDR3 sequence is CASSPQSDTQYF. DNA for the CDR3: TGTGCCAGCAGCCCGCAGTCAGATACGCAGTATTTT. Together with reference TRBV7-2 and TRBJ2-3, the CDR3 gives the full variable domain: GAGVSQSPSNKVTEKGKDVELRCDPISGHTALYWYRQSLGQGLEFLIYFQGNSAPDKSGLPSDRFSAERTGGSVSTLTIQRTQQEDSAVYLCASSPQSDTQYFGPGTRLTVL.

V and J are TRBV7-3 and TRBJ2-2; 14 bases agree with TRBD2. Trimming at V came to 2 bases and at J to 6 bases, leaving 5 bases not matched to a gene. The germline V gene encodes CDR1 SGHTA and CDR2 FQGTGA. This CDR3 contains 17 residues. Here the CDR3 DNA reads TGTGCCAGCAGCTTATCCCGGACTAGCGGGGGGTCCGGGGAGCTGTTTTTT. Protein product: CASSLSRTSGGSGELFF.

This clone was counted a single time. The rearrangement uses TRBV11-3 and TRBJ2-7, with a weak D call TRBD1 (5 bases). In germline, CDR1 is SGHNT, CDR2 YENEEA. This CDR3 is 13 amino acids long. The ends were cut back, 5 bases at V and 5 bases at J, with 13 bases in the middle. This CDR3 is CASSIETGNEQYF. CDR3 DNA sequence: TGTGCCAGCAGCATCGAAACAGGTAACGAGCAGTACTTC.

The chain couples TRBV5-4 to TRBJ2-1; tentative D call: TRBD2 (5 bases). This CDR3 region has 16 residues. CDR1 is SGHNT, CDR2 YYREEE, per germline (reference sequence). V gave up 0 bases and J gave up 6 bases, with 16 bases separating them. In nucleotides, the CDR3 is TGTGCCAGCAGCTTGGCCGGGGTTCGTAACGGCAATGAGCAGTTCTTC. It yields the protein CASSLAGVRNGNEQFF.

The V gene is TRBV10-1, the J gene TRBJ2-3; TRBD2 matches at 15 bases. The CDR3 loop spans 15 amino acids. V gave up 10 bases and J gave up 5 bases; unmatched junction bases: 7. Germline V CDR1 and CDR2: WNHNN, SYGVQD (reference sequence). As DNA, the CDR3 is TGCGCCAAAAACGGGACTAGCGGGAGGCTAGATACGCAGTATTTT. Its translation: CAKNGTSGRLDTQYF.

The chain has TRBV18 and TRBJ2-6, with 7 bases that match TRBD1. Losses at the gene ends were 6 bases for V and 1 base for J; bases not matched to a gene: 9. The CDR3 is made up of 17 amino acids. Germline CDR1 reads KGHSH; CDR2 reads LQKENI. CDR3 nucleotide sequence: TGTGCCAGCTCCCTCGGACAGGCCTCGTCTGGGGCCAACGTCCTGACTTTC. It is translated as CASSLGQASSGANVLTF.

The chain has TRBV27 and TRBJ1-1; D not resolved. This CDR3 has 13 residues. V was trimmed by 7 bases and J by 5 bases, leaving 14 bases between them. CDR1 is MNHEY, CDR2 SMNVEV, per germline (reference sequence). CDR3 loop: CASKGQVLTEAFF. CDR3 nucleotides: TGTGCCAGCAAAGGTCAGGTATTAACTGAAGCTTTCTTT.

The chain recombines TRBV6-4 with TRBJ1-2; 7 nucleotides line up with TRBD1. The CDR3 totals 14 residues. V shed 5 bases and J 7 bases; nucleotides not matched to a gene: 10. Germline V gene data show CDR1 as MRHNA and CDR2 as SNTAGT. The CDR3 DNA sequence: TGTGCCAGCAGTTCTACAGGGGCCCAGGGTGGCTACACCTTC. Translated: CASSSTGAQGGYTF.